The rows below give T cell receptor beta chains drawn from one sample of a study of cytomegalovirus exposure and HLA in healthy donors. Sequenced by immunoSEQ multiplex PCR; TCRdb stores in-frame clones only, minus some. Among 110,000 or so clones listed, roughly 90% were seen once. Sequenced material: PBMCs. The receptors stem from a woman younger than 30 in good health and CMV-seronegative. The CDR3 runs from the conserved cysteine through the conserved F or W. Fields, in order: V gene, D gene, J gene, clone size, CDR3 DNA, CDR3 protein. The D gene is left open where the match is weak. The listing skips clone size in some rows; elsewhere it reads once, few, many or a size class.

v_call: TRBV6-1
d_call: TRBD1
j_call: TRBJ2-5
clone_size: .
cdr3_nt: TGTGCCAGCAGCGACCCGGGACAGGGCCAGCAGACCCAGTACTTC
cdr3_aa: CASSDPGQGQQTQYF

v_call: TRBV19
d_call: .
j_call: TRBJ1-1
clone_size: .
cdr3_nt: TGTGCCAGTAGTTTAGGCAGGGGGAACACTGAAGCTTTCTTT
cdr3_aa: CASSLGRGNTEAFF

v_call: TRBV7-2
d_call: TRBD2
j_call: TRBJ2-3
clone_size: .
cdr3_nt: TGTGCCAGCAGCTTGAGCGGGGCCACAGATACGCAGTATTTT
cdr3_aa: CASSLSGATDTQYF

v_call: TRBV18
d_call: .
j_call: TRBJ2-7
clone_size: once
cdr3_nt: TGTGCCAGCTCACCAGATTTAGGGGAATACCACGAGCAGTACTTC
cdr3_aa: CASSPDLGEYHEQYF

v_call: TRBV7-2
d_call: .
j_call: TRBJ2-3
clone_size: .
cdr3_nt: TGTGCCAGCAGCTTAAAGGGGTACGCAGATACGCAGTATTTT
cdr3_aa: CASSLKGYADTQYF

v_call: TRBV19
d_call: .
j_call: TRBJ2-5
clone_size: .
cdr3_nt: TGTGCCAGTAGTATAGGGGGACTGCTACAAGAGACCCAGTACTTC
cdr3_aa: CASSIGGLLQETQYF

v_call: TRBV9
d_call: TRBD2
j_call: TRBJ2-1
clone_size: .
cdr3_nt: TGTGCCAGCAGCGACGGGACTAGCGGGAGTTGGGATGAGCAGTTCTTC
cdr3_aa: CASSDGTSGSWDEQFF

v_call: TRBV2
d_call: TRBD1
j_call: TRBJ1-2
clone_size: .
cdr3_nt: TGTGCCAGCAGTGGGTCCCGGGACAGGGAACGGCATGGCTACACCTTC
cdr3_aa: CASSGSRDRERHGYTF

v_call: TRBV28
d_call: .
j_call: TRBJ1-5
clone_size: .
cdr3_nt: TGTGCCAGCAGTTTAGGGCAGGTCAGGCGTCAGCCCCAGCATTTT
cdr3_aa: CASSLGQVRRQPQHF

v_call: TRBV7-8
d_call: TRBD1
j_call: TRBJ1-3
clone_size: once
cdr3_nt: TGTGCCAGCAGCTTAGATCCAGGGACAGTAAAGAGCTCTGGAAACACCATATATTTT
cdr3_aa: CASSLDPGTVKSSGNTIYF

v_call: TRBV19
d_call: TRBD2
j_call: TRBJ2-3
clone_size: .
cdr3_nt: TGTGCCAGTAGTATTTGGGGCGTCCGGGAGGCCCGCACAGATACGCAGTATTTT
cdr3_aa: CASSIWGVREARTDTQYF

v_call: TRBV29-1
d_call: TRBD1
j_call: TRBJ2-7
clone_size: .
cdr3_nt: TGCAGCGTGGAGGGGACAGGGTACGAGCAGTACTTC
cdr3_aa: CSVEGTGYEQYF

v_call: TRBV7-3
d_call: TRBD2
j_call: TRBJ2-5
clone_size: once
cdr3_nt: TGTGCCAGCAGCTTAACCCCCGGGACTAAAGAGACCCAGTACTTC
cdr3_aa: CASSLTPGTKETQYF

v_call: TRBV5-6
d_call: TRBD1
j_call: TRBJ1-1
clone_size: .
cdr3_nt: TGTGCCAGCAGCTTGAGTTGGACAGGGCTGGCTGAAGCTTTCTTT
cdr3_aa: CASSLSWTGLAEAFF

v_call: TRBV29-1
d_call: TRBD2
j_call: TRBJ2-1
clone_size: .
cdr3_nt: TGCAGCGTTGAAAGCGGGAGGGCCAGGCCCAATGAGCAGTTCTTC
cdr3_aa: CSVESGRARPNEQFF

v_call: TRBV30
d_call: TRBD2
j_call: TRBJ2-3
clone_size: .
cdr3_nt: TGTGCCTGGAGTGCGGCTAGCGGGGGGTACTTGGGAGGGACAGATACGCAGTATTTT
cdr3_aa: CAWSAASGGYLGGTDTQYF

v_call: TRBV19
d_call: .
j_call: TRBJ2-3
clone_size: once
cdr3_nt: TGTGCCAGTAGTATAGGGCAGGTAGGCACAGATACGCAGTATTTT
cdr3_aa: CASSIGQVGTDTQYF

v_call: TRBV27
d_call: .
j_call: TRBJ2-7
clone_size: .
cdr3_nt: TGTGCCAGCCAGAGAAGCCGGGATCAACGATCTTACGAGCAGTACTTC
cdr3_aa: CASQRSRDQRSYEQYF

v_call: TRBV28
d_call: TRBD1
j_call: TRBJ1-4
clone_size: .
cdr3_nt: TGTGCCAGCAGCCCCGGGACAGGGTGGGGGGGAGCTGAAAAACTGTTTTTT
cdr3_aa: CASSPGTGWGGAEKLFF

v_call: TRBV9
d_call: TRBD2
j_call: TRBJ2-7
clone_size: once
cdr3_nt: TGTGCCAGCAGCGTAGACCCTAGCGGATACTACGAGCAGTACTTC
cdr3_aa: CASSVDPSGYYEQYF

v_call: TRBV25-1
d_call: TRBD1
j_call: TRBJ2-7
clone_size: .
cdr3_nt: TGTGCCAGCAGTGAAGAGGGGACAGCCTCCTACGAGCAGTACTTC
cdr3_aa: CASSEEGTASYEQYF

v_call: TRBV7-9
d_call: .
j_call: TRBJ2-7
clone_size: .
cdr3_nt: TGTGCCAGCAGCGTAACAGGCTTCTGGGGAGAGCAGTACTTC
cdr3_aa: CASSVTGFWGEQYF

v_call: TRBV27
d_call: TRBD2
j_call: TRBJ2-1
clone_size: .
cdr3_nt: TGTGCCAGCAGTCTTCCGCGGACTAGCGGGGGGGTTGAGCAGTTCTTC
cdr3_aa: CASSLPRTSGGVEQFF

v_call: TRBV19
d_call: TRBD1
j_call: TRBJ1-2
clone_size: .
cdr3_nt: TGTGCCAGTAGTGGGACAGGGCCTGGCTACACCTTC
cdr3_aa: CASSGTGPGYTF

v_call: TRBV6-5
d_call: .
j_call: TRBJ2-7
clone_size: .
cdr3_nt: TGTGCCAGCAGTTACTCGAACCAGGGTCTCGAGCAGTACTTC
cdr3_aa: CASSYSNQGLEQYF

v_call: TRBV28
d_call: .
j_call: TRBJ2-7
clone_size: .
cdr3_nt: TGTGCCAGCAGTTTCATGCGATCCTACGAGCAGTACTTC
cdr3_aa: CASSFMRSYEQYF

v_call: TRBV6-5
d_call: .
j_call: TRBJ1-2
clone_size: .
cdr3_nt: TGTGCCAGCAGCCTACAGGGTGCTAACTATGGCTACACCTTC
cdr3_aa: CASSLQGANYGYTF

v_call: TRBV6-5
d_call: .
j_call: TRBJ1-6
clone_size: .
cdr3_nt: TGTGCCAGCAGTTCCGGGACTGAAAATTCACCCCTCCACTTT
cdr3_aa: CASSSGTENSPLHF

v_call: TRBV2
d_call: .
j_call: TRBJ1-5
clone_size: .
cdr3_nt: TGTGCCAGCAGGGCCGGCAGGCCGAAGAACAATCAGCCCCAGCATTTT
cdr3_aa: CASRAGRPKNNQPQHF

v_call: TRBV5-4
d_call: TRBD1
j_call: TRBJ2-7
clone_size: .
cdr3_nt: TGTGCCAGCAGCTTCCAGGGGGCTGGACTATTCGACGAGCAGTACTTC
cdr3_aa: CASSFQGAGLFDEQYF

v_call: TRBV19
d_call: TRBD1
j_call: TRBJ2-2
clone_size: .
cdr3_nt: TGTGCCAGTAGCCCAAGAGGGTCACAGGGGTGGAACACCGGGGAGCTGTTTTTT
cdr3_aa: CASSPRGSQGWNTGELFF

v_call: TRBV7-3
d_call: TRBD1
j_call: TRBJ2-5
clone_size: .
cdr3_nt: TGTGCAAACCGGGACAGGCGAGAGACCCAGTACTTC
cdr3_aa: CANRDRRETQYF

v_call: TRBV27
d_call: .
j_call: TRBJ2-5
clone_size: .
cdr3_nt: TGTGCCAGCAGTTTATCGTACAGACAAGAGACCCAGTACTTC
cdr3_aa: CASSLSYRQETQYF

v_call: TRBV10-3
d_call: .
j_call: TRBJ1-6
clone_size: .
cdr3_nt: TGTGCCATCAGTGAGGGTCAGGGATTCAATTCACCCCTCCACTTT
cdr3_aa: CAISEGQGFNSPLHF

v_call: TRBV6-5
d_call: TRBD1
j_call: TRBJ1-3
clone_size: .
cdr3_nt: TGTGCCAGCACGCCCGACAGGGGCAGTGGAAACACCATATATTTT
cdr3_aa: CASTPDRGSGNTIYF

v_call: TRBV7-9
d_call: TRBD1
j_call: TRBJ1-6
clone_size: .
cdr3_nt: TGTGCCAGCAGCTTGGGACAGGGTATACCACCCCTCCACTTT
cdr3_aa: CASSLGQGIPPLHF

v_call: TRBV6-1
d_call: TRBD1
j_call: TRBJ2-7
clone_size: .
cdr3_nt: TGTGCCAACAGTGAAGTATACAGGGGGCAGTACTTC
cdr3_aa: CANSEVYRGQYF

v_call: TRBV7-3
d_call: TRBD2
j_call: TRBJ2-3
clone_size: .
cdr3_nt: TGTGCCAGCAGCTTAAAGGGACTAGCGGGGGAGACAGATACGCAGTATTTT
cdr3_aa: CASSLKGLAGETDTQYF

v_call: TRBV13
d_call: .
j_call: TRBJ2-4
clone_size: .
cdr3_nt: TGTGCCAGCAGCTTAAGTACCCACGGCAAAAACATTCAGTACTTC
cdr3_aa: CASSLSTHGKNIQYF

v_call: TRBV18
d_call: TRBD2
j_call: TRBJ2-7
clone_size: once
cdr3_nt: TGTGCCAGCTCACCGGGACTAGCGGAACTTTACGAGCAGTACTTC
cdr3_aa: CASSPGLAELYEQYF

v_call: TRBV10-1
d_call: TRBD1
j_call: TRBJ1-5
clone_size: once
cdr3_nt: TGCGCCAGCAGTGAATTAGACAGGGGAAGCAACCTTAGCAATCAGCCCCAGCATTTT
cdr3_aa: CASSELDRGSNLSNQPQHF

v_call: TRBV10-3
d_call: .
j_call: TRBJ1-2
clone_size: once
cdr3_nt: TGTGCCATCAGTGATGACAGGTCTGACTATGGCTACACCTTC
cdr3_aa: CAISDDRSDYGYTF

v_call: TRBV5-1
d_call: TRBD2
j_call: TRBJ2-1
clone_size: .
cdr3_nt: TGCGCCAGCAGCTTGGTGTCTAGCGGGGGGAGCTCCTACAATGAGCAGTTCTTC
cdr3_aa: CASSLVSSGGSSYNEQFF

v_call: TRBV5-6
d_call: TRBD1
j_call: TRBJ1-6
clone_size: .
cdr3_nt: TGTGCCAGCAGCCGGGACAGGGTTGGTTATTCACCCCTCCACTTT
cdr3_aa: CASSRDRVGYSPLHF

v_call: TRBV5-6
d_call: TRBD2
j_call: TRBJ2-1
clone_size: .
cdr3_nt: TGTGCCAGCAGCTTGAGGTGGGAGGGGTCCAATGAGCAGTTCTTC
cdr3_aa: CASSLRWEGSNEQFF

v_call: TRBV30
d_call: TRBD2
j_call: TRBJ2-5
clone_size: .
cdr3_nt: TGTGCCTGGAATTTAGGGCTAGCGGACCAAGAGACCCAGTACTTC
cdr3_aa: CAWNLGLADQETQYF

v_call: TRBV7-6
d_call: .
j_call: TRBJ1-2
clone_size: few
cdr3_nt: TGTGCCAGCAGCTCGACAGGCTATGGCTACACCTTC
cdr3_aa: CASSSTGYGYTF

v_call: TRBV11-2
d_call: TRBD2
j_call: TRBJ2-7
clone_size: .
cdr3_nt: TGTGCCAGCAGCTTACGCAGGGCAACTAGCGGGGTGCCTACCCACGAGCAGTACTTC
cdr3_aa: CASSLRRATSGVPTHEQYF

v_call: TRBV9
d_call: .
j_call: TRBJ1-3
clone_size: few
cdr3_nt: TGTGCCAGCAGCGTAGAACTCGAGGGTTACGGAAACACCATATATTTT
cdr3_aa: CASSVELEGYGNTIYF

v_call: TRBV19
d_call: .
j_call: TRBJ1-1
clone_size: .
cdr3_nt: TGTGCCAGTAGTACCCAGAGGAGTGCTGAAGCTTTCTTT
cdr3_aa: CASSTQRSAEAFF